This TCR beta chain was sequenced during a study of graft-versus-host responses after intestinal transplantation. V lost 7 bases to trimming and J lost 8 bases, with 9 bases between them. This CDR3 comprises 11 residues. The germline gives CDR1 MNHEY, CDR2 SMNVEV (reference sequence). Concerning this clone itself: The antigen is unknown.

Method: immunoSEQ multiplex PCR; TCRdb's copy keeps in-frame clones and lacks some. In the table there are roughly 100,000 clones, roughly 87% of which are singletons. General observations from the study: Across patients carrying graft-donor T cell macrochimerism, allografts held high graft-versus-host to host-versus-graft clonal ratios.

Material: unstimulated CD4+ T cells sorted from spleen or lymph node cells, obtained before intestinal transplant. The rearrangement joins TRBV27 to TRBJ2-1; D gene uncertain. This receptor was identified in a human donor who received an intestinal transplant. This chain's CDR3 is CASTQGYEQFF. The CDR3 DNA is TGTGCCAGCACCCAAGGGTATGAGCAGTTCTTC.